The source of this T cell receptor beta chain is a study of T cells after yellow fever vaccination. Researchers made TCR cDNA using 5'RACE template switching, and this step added a universal primer site and UMIs. TCRdb re-derived calls from the 5' RACE reads in MiXCR, one entry per CDR3 protein. The sample lists some 320,000 distinct CDR3 sequences, around 10% occurring once. The table lists this clonotype with many counts. V was trimmed by 3 bases and J by 6 bases, leaving 12 bases between them. CDR1 and CDR2 (germline): SEHNR, FQNEAQ (reference sequence). The CDR3 consists of 13 residues. The sequence derives from a man between 18 and 29 years old who received the YFV17D yellow fever vaccine. This specimen consisted of CD4+ T cells sorted from PBMCs, obtained 45 days after the yellow fever booster vaccination. The J gene is TRBJ2-7, the V gene TRBV7-9; D is undetermined. Here the CDR3 DNA reads TGTGCCAGCAGCTTTGGGGTCCTGGGCGAGCAGTACGTC. It codes for CASSFGVLGEQYV.